This T cell receptor beta chain emerged from a study of cytomegalovirus exposure and HLA in healthy donors. General study findings and limits: Highest at DRB1 and lowest at HLA-C, TCR association rates differed among HLA loci in a later analysis.

This clone occurred a few times. Its antigen is still unknown. Germline V CDR1 and CDR2: SEHNR, FQNEAQ (reference sequence). V lost 5 bases to trimming and J lost 8 bases; unmatched junction nucleotides: 12. The CDR3 contains 15 residues. The PCR made use of 60 Vbeta and 13 Jbeta primers. Method: immunoSEQ multiplex PCR; TCRdb's copy keeps in-frame clones and lacks some. The repertoire holds 150,000 to 200,000 clones, with just over 75% as singletons. The chain links TRBV7-9 to TRBJ1-3, with TRBD1 matching 7 bases. Sequenced sample: PBMCs. This clonotype was sampled from a woman aged 55-69 years in good health and CMV-seropositive. This CDR3 reads CASSPLQGMEDTIYF. The CDR3 DNA reads as TGTGCCAGCAGCCCCTTACAGGGGATGGAGGACACCATATATTTT.